These 17 T cell receptor beta chains were sequenced from one sample in a study of cytomegalovirus exposure and HLA in healthy donors. Vbeta (60) and Jbeta (13) primers were used in the PCR. The data were produced by immunoSEQ multiplex PCR, yet TCRdb's version contains in-frame clones alone and is incomplete. The repertoire holds some 180,000 clones, with about 80% as singletons. Sequenced sample: PBMCs. The receptors here all came from an older woman in good health and CMV-seropositive.

V is TRBV14 and J is TRBJ2-7, with TRBD2 identical over 12 bases. Germline V CDR1 and CDR2: SGHDN, FVKESK. Losses at the gene ends were 3 bases for V and 3 bases for J; bases not matched to a gene: 3. The CDR3 loop spans 15 amino acids. The CDR3 sequence: CASSQTSGGRYEQYF. The CDR3 DNA is TGTGCCAGCAGCCAGACTAGCGGGGGTCGCTACGAGCAGTACTTC.

The chain links TRBV10-3 to TRBJ2-1; 8 nucleotides align to TRBD2. CDR1 is ENHRY and CDR2 is SYGVKD in the germline V gene. Trimming cost V 10 bases and J 6 bases; bases outside gene matches: 8. This CDR3 is built from 13 residues. CDR3 coding DNA: TGTGCCACCCGCGGGACTAGTCTCAATGAGCAGTTCTTC. It codes for CATRGTSLNEQFF.

J is TRBJ1-4 and V is TRBV5-1; D unresolved. The CDR3 has 15 residues. The germline V and J ends were trimmed by 0 bases and 8 bases, with 14 bases remaining between them. Germline V gene lookup returns CDR1 SGHRS and CDR2 YFSETQ. The CDR3 spells CASSLAAAPGEKLFF. For the CDR3, the DNA is TGCGCCAGCAGCTTGGCGGCGGCCCCTGGGGAAAAACTGTTTTTT.

The chain is built from TRBV10-3 and TRBJ2-1; 10 bases map to TRBD2. V lost 4 bases and J lost 6; bases outside the gene matches: 15. Germline CDR1 reads ENHRY; CDR2 reads SYGVKD. This CDR3 region has 18 residues. In nucleotides, the CDR3 is TGTGCCATCAGTGGCCATCAGGGGGAGCGGGGGGGGAGCAATGAGCAGTTCTTC. Encoded protein: CAISGHQGERGGSNEQFF.

The chain joins TRBV5-8 to TRBJ2-7; 7 nucleotides match TRBD2. V was pared by 1 base and J by 5 bases, with 9 bases of the junction left unmatched. The CDR3 loop spans 15 amino acids. The V gene's germline CDR1 is SGHTS and CDR2 YDEGEE. CDR3: CASSLSWGGRDEQYF. In DNA form, the CDR3 reads TGTGCCAGCAGCTTGAGCTGGGGGGGACGCGACGAGCAGTACTTC.

This rearrangement joins TRBV18 to TRBJ2-3, with 14 bases identical to TRBD2. Germline CDR1 reads KGHSH; CDR2 reads LQKENI. The CDR3 loop spans 16 amino acids. V trimming: 3 bases; J trimming: 7 bases; junction bases outside the gene matches: 6. The CDR3 bases are TGTGCCAGCTCACCCGGGACTAGCGGGAGTTTACATACGCAGTATTTT. Residues: CASSPGTSGSLHTQYF.

The rearrangement uses TRBV6-5 and TRBJ2-1; D unclear. V dropped 6 bases and J dropped 4 bases, with 13 bases sitting between them. Germline V gene sequence: CDR1 MNHEY, CDR2 SVGAGI. The CDR3 sequence is 14 residues long. DNA for the CDR3: TGTGCCAGCAGGGGCTCCAATACATACAATGAGCAGTTCTTC. Translated: CASRGSNTYNEQFF.

The chain is built from TRBV5-1 and TRBJ2-3; weak D call: TRBD1 (5 bases). The CDR3 spans 15 residues. The germline CDR1 and CDR2 sequences are SGHRS and YFSETQ. V shed 1 base and J shed 0 bases, with 9 bases lying between them. CDR3 loop: CASSLLQGSTDTQYF. The CDR3 nucleotides are TGCGCCAGCAGCTTGCTGCAGGGAAGCACAGATACGCAGTATTTT.

This clone occurred once. The chain joins TRBV27 to TRBJ1-2; no definite D call. Germline V lookup: CDR1 MNHEY, CDR2 SMNVEV (reference sequence). Between the trimmed V and J ends, which lost 3 bases and 8 bases, there was a span of 13 bases. CDR3 length: 13 amino acids. CDR3 sequence: CASSLREGLGYTF. The CDR3 DNA is TGTGCCAGCAGTTTGAGGGAAGGGCTCGGCTACACCTTC.

This chain joins TRBV28 and TRBJ1-2; perhaps TRBD1 as D (6 bases). The CDR3 is 14 residues long. CDR1 is MDHEN and CDR2 is SYDVKM in the germline V gene. V lost 3 bases to trimming and J lost 5 bases, with 13 bases between them. The CDR3: CASSFTGFIYGYTF. Written as DNA, the CDR3 is TGTGCCAGCAGTTTCACAGGGTTCATTTATGGCTACACCTTC.

The chain employs TRBV5-6 and TRBJ1-1; possibly TRBD1 for D (6 bases). The CDR3 loop spans 14 amino acids. Trimming cost V 5 bases and J 3 bases, with 14 bases left between them. The germline V gene has CDR1 SGHDT and CDR2 YYEEEE. The CDR3 reads CASRAQGLDTEAFF. CDR3 nucleotide sequence: TGTGCCAGCAGAGCACAGGGTCTTGACACTGAAGCTTTCTTT.

The rearrangement uses TRBV5-1 and TRBJ2-5; D unclear. Germline V gene sequence: CDR1 SGHRS, CDR2 YFSETQ. The CDR3 is made up of 13 amino acids. With 4 bases removed from V and 3 bases from J, the gap between germline ends came to 10 bases. The CDR3 loop reads CASSQNYEETQYF. The CDR3 DNA is TGCGCCAGCAGCCAGAATTATGAAGAGACCCAGTACTTC.

The chain recombines TRBV4-3 with TRBJ2-5; perhaps TRBD1 as D (6 bases). Germline V gene data show CDR1 as LGHNA and CDR2 as YSLEER. There are 14 residues in the CDR3. V was shortened by 0 bases and J by 5 bases, with 10 bases between the two germline ends. The DNA of the CDR3 is TGCGCCAGCAGCCAAGATCGCAGGGGTGAGACCCAGTACTTC. This codes for CASSQDRRGETQYF.

The genes are TRBV19 and TRBJ2-3; 11 positions match TRBD2. The CDR3 extends over 16 amino acids. The germline gives CDR1 LNHDA, CDR2 SQIVND (reference sequence). Trimming took 6 bases from V and 2 from J; bases not matched to a gene: 7. The CDR3 nucleotides are TGTGCCAGTAGCCCTCGACTAGCGGGGAACACAGATACGCAGTATTTT. Translating gives CASSPRLAGNTDTQYF.

The V call is TRBV9, the J call TRBJ2-7, with TRBD1 identical over 9 bases. Germline CDR1 and CDR2: SGDLS and YYNGEE. Trimming cost V 4 bases and J 6 bases; bases outside gene matches: 11. The CDR3 loop spans 15 amino acids. DNA for the CDR3: TGTGCCAGCAGCAAGCGTCCCGGGACAGGGTTCGAGCAGTACTTC. It codes for CASSKRPGTGFEQYF.

About this clone itself: This specimen includes other DNA sequences encoding the same CDR3. The rearrangement links TRBV6-6 to TRBJ2-7; D remains ambiguous. Germline CDR1 MNHNY, CDR2 SVGAGI (reference sequence). V was trimmed by 2 bases and J by 8 bases, leaving 10 bases between them. The CDR3 contains 12 residues. CDR3 residues: CASSYTLPQQYF. The DNA for the CDR3 is TGTGCCAGCAGTTACACTCTTCCTCAGCAGTACTTC.

This clone was seen a few times. The V call is TRBV5-1, the J call TRBJ1-1; possibly TRBD1 for D (6 bases). Trimming stripped 0 bases from V and 3 bases from J, with 9 bases between. CDR1 SGHRS and CDR2 YFSETQ come from the germline V gene. The length of the CDR3 is 14 residues. CDR3 region: CASSLDTGYTEAFF. In DNA form, the CDR3 reads TGCGCCAGCAGCTTGGATACAGGGTACACTGAAGCTTTCTTT. Using reference TRBV5-1 and TRBJ1-1 for the parts outside the CDR3, the full variable domain is KAGVTQTPRYLIKTRGQQVTLSCSPISGHRSVSWYQQTPGQGLQFLFEYFSETQRNKGNFPGRFSGRQFSNSRSEMNVSTLELGDSALYLCASSLDTGYTEAFFGQGTRLTVV.